Listed below are T cell receptor beta chains from one sample, sequenced in a study of cytomegalovirus exposure and HLA in healthy donors. Some clones are missing from TCRdb's copy, which holds only in-frame ones; the method was immunoSEQ multiplex PCR. The sample lists tens of thousands of clones; approximately 94% were seen once. The material sequenced was PBMCs. These receptors were obtained from a woman aged 25-40 years in good health and CMV-seronegative. Both conserved end residues are part of each CDR3. D genes are given only for firm matches. Clone size is given for some rows only: seen once, a few or many times, or a class if the clone is expanded.

V gene	CDR3 length	D gene	clone size	J gene	CDR3 DNA	CDR3 protein
TRBV5-1	16	TRBD2	NA	TRBJ2-1	TGCGCCAGCAGCTTGGACATAGCGGGAGGGTCAGGTGAGCAGTTCTTC	CASSLDIAGGSGEQFF
TRBV6-5	15	NA	NA	TRBJ1-5	TGTGCCAGCAGTTACTCCCGCCAGAACAATCAGCCCCAGCATTTT	CASSYSRQNNQPQHF
TRBV2	14	TRBD1	NA	TRBJ1-1	TGTGCCAGCAGCGCTAGACAGGGTAATACTGAAGCTTTCTTT	CASSARQGNTEAFF
TRBV27	13	NA	NA	TRBJ1-1	TGTGCCAGCAGTCCCCGAGGGTATACTGAAGCTTTCTTT	CASSPRGYTEAFF
TRBV4-2	15	TRBD1	NA	TRBJ1-6	TGTGCCAGCAGCCAGCCGACAGGGAGTGATTCACCCCTCCACTTT	CASSQPTGSDSPLHF
TRBV28	13	TRBD1	once	TRBJ1-1	TGTGCCAGCAGCCCGGGACAGGGCGGGAGAGCTTTCTTT	CASSPGQGGRAFF
TRBV5-1	14	TRBD1	NA	TRBJ2-7	TGCGCCAGCAGCGTGGGACAGGGCGGAGGCGAGCAGTACTTC	CASSVGQGGGEQYF
TRBV7-9	14	TRBD2	NA	TRBJ2-1	TGTGCCAGCAGCAAAATAGCGGGAGACCATGAGCAGTTCTTC	CASSKIAGDHEQFF
TRBV2	13	TRBD1	NA	TRBJ2-1	TGTGCCAGCAATTACAGGGGATCCAATGAGCAGTTCTTC	CASNYRGSNEQFF
TRBV7-9	18	TRBD1	once	TRBJ1-5	TGTGCCAGCAGCCTGACAGGGGACAAGCTCGGGGGCAATCAGCCCCAGCATTTT	CASSLTGDKLGGNQPQHF
TRBV7-9	11	NA	NA	TRBJ2-1	TGTGCCAGCAGCTCCGAGGGTGAGCAGTTCTTC	CASSSEGEQFF
TRBV4-1	16	NA	NA	TRBJ2-1	TGCGCCAGCAGCCAAGATCGTGCGTCTTTTTACAATGAGCAGTTCTTC	CASSQDRASFYNEQFF
TRBV6-6	13	NA	NA	TRBJ1-1	TGTGCCAGCAGTTACACAGGGAATACTGAAGCTTTCTTT	CASSYTGNTEAFF
TRBV29-1	17	TRBD2	NA	TRBJ2-2	TGCAGCGCACTTCGAAGGCCGACTAGCGATAACACCGGGGAGCTGTTTTTT	CSALRRPTSDNTGELFF
TRBV9	13	NA	once	TRBJ2-3	TGTGCCAGCAGCACGACTAGCACAGATACGCAGTATTTT	CASSTTSTDTQYF
TRBV18	14	NA	NA	TRBJ2-7	TGTGCCAGCTCACCCTCGACTTTCTCCTACGAGCAGTACTTC	CASSPSTFSYEQYF